The source of this T cell receptor beta chain is a study of regulatory and conventional T cells in RAG deficiency. Study-level results: Shannon entropy was markedly lower and Simpson indices higher in RAG-deficient patients than control T-cell subsets. Omenn patients showed >90% Treg-Tconv overlap and shorter CDR3 lengths. Treg unique TCR beta sequences were 90 to 100-fold fewer in Omenn syndrome and CID/AS patients than controls.

Sequencing used immunoSEQ multiplex PCR; TCRdb keeps in-frame clones, though not all of them. The sample yields more than 35,000 clones, just under 90% seen once. Regarding this clone: The antigen is unknown.

Germline-derived CDR1 and CDR2 are WNHNN and SYGVQD (reference sequence). CDR3 size: 14 residues. Trimming left V 5 bases short and J 2 bases short, with 9 bases between. Blood CD4+ CD25-low CD127-high conventional T cells supplied the genomic DNA template. This sample was shared with a second study, whose subject was regulatory T cells. That paper notes: The primer mix had 52 TRBV and 13 TRBJ primers.

Input material: CD4+ effector T cells sorted from blood. The V gene is TRBV10-1, the J gene TRBJ1-4; possibly TRBD1 for D (5 bases). This receptor was obtained from a human donor in good health. CDR3 coding DNA: TGCGCCAGCAGTCCGGGGACCACTAATGAAAAACTGTTTTTT. It is translated as CASSPGTTNEKLFF.